This TCR beta chain was sequenced for a study of blood T cells in healthy people across ages (dated by TCRdb to between 2014 and 2017). For the study in its entirety: In model experiments, template switching captured roughly one uniquely barcoded TCR beta cDNA molecule for every two T cells. Using deep sequencing normalized with unique cDNA molecular identifiers, the study measured how TCR beta repertoire diversity changes with age. The donors were divided into four age groups: young (average roughly 15 years), middle-aged (over 35), aged (approximately 59) and long-lived (82). Donors of different ages were randomly distributed across sequencing lanes to avoid experimental bias. Two additional independent replicas of 1 million unique cDNA reads from the same blood draw were analyzed for two donors (one aged 18 to 30 and one aged 80 or older). What the authors observed across the whole study: Total diversity estimates from one million sequenced T cells were considered lower bounds and underestimates. The long-lived group showed more naive CD4+ T cells, fewer expanded clones and increased TCR diversity than the aged group, suggesting age selection. Because donor CMV infection status was unknown, age-related changes in expanded clonotypes were potentially confounded. Because profiling used bulk unsorted PBMCs, naive and antigen-experienced compartments could not be compared conclusively. As age increased, observed TCR beta diversity per million T cells dropped in a roughly linear way, and a significant reduction was already evident by age about 40. The percentage of naive T cells measured by flow cytometry correlated strongly with observed TCR beta diversity.

Libraries were built with 5' RACE. The run used an Illumina HiSeq 2500. A second PCR of 7 to 11 cycles was run with a J-beta primer mix and a sample-barcoded 5' primer. Each TCR beta cDNA molecule received a unique molecular identifier from a template-switch 5' adaptor carrying 12 random nucleotides. Each sample yielded at least 2.5 million CDR3-containing paired-end reads. All of the RNA was converted into first-strand cDNA using the Mint cDNA synthesis kit, with a TRBC-specific oligonucleotide serving as the primer. After uracil-DNA glycosylase treatment, a first 18-cycle PCR used universal primers M1SS and BC2_uni_R on all cDNA. The published analysis was carried out like this. Normalization of each sample was performed by random selection of 1 million high-quality reads, each carrying a distinct molecular identifier. Reads sharing molecular identifiers were discarded rather than binned into consensus sequences. CDR3 identification, clonotype clustering and error correction used MiTCR with a Q25 quality threshold and the strictest error-elimination algorithm. Lower-bound total TCR beta diversity was estimated with a nonparametric unseen species model using Euler transformation. TCRdb redid the processing of the public reads, applying fastp at Q25 and MiXCR, and retained in-frame beta chains. All rows with the same CDR3 protein become a single entry with the most common DNA and genes. TCRdb's processing, not the authors', yielded these V and J calls. The sample table shows approximately 1.5 million distinct CDR3 sequences, and less than 45% are seen once. The ten largest clones capture under 5% of the sample.

This clonotype was counted ten times or more. Its antigen is currently not known. Base-call qualities are not available, and no considerably larger clone is one nucleotide away. The roughly 39 donors, aged about 6 to 100 years, were systemically healthy Caucasian individuals from Russia. About 9.1 milliliters of peripheral blood were collected from each donor into EDTA-treated Vacutainer tubes. Ficoll-Paque density-gradient centrifugation was used to isolate PBMCs, with at least 7 million per sample. Total RNA was extracted from PBMCs with Trizol reagent, with at least 5.5 micrograms obtained per sample. For every donor, an aliquot of PBMCs went through flow cytometry to measure the percentages of naive CD45RAhigh/CD27high T cells. The material sequenced was blood. The receptor's source is a woman younger than 30 in good health.

The CDR3 sequence is CASSDTAGGNEQFF. The DNA sequence is TGTGCCAGCAGCGACACGGCTGGAGGCAATGAGCAGTTCTTC. Here the chain combines TRBV9 and TRBJ2-1; the D segment could be TRBD2, given 5 matching bases. Measured from the cysteine to the phenylalanine, the CDR3 is 14 residues long. The sequence is cut down to CDR3 DNA, 42 bases in frame from base 1. The junction shows trimming of 3 bases on V and 6 bases on J, plus 13 bases between the germline ends. As encoded in the germline V gene, CDR1 is SGDLS while CDR2 is YYNGEE.